A selection of T cell receptor beta chains follows, all from one sample in a study of blood T cell repertoires in COVID-19. Profiled with immunoSEQ multiplex PCR; TCRdb holds only in-frame clones, not every one. The profile shows some 62,000 clones, approximately 90% of them singletons. The sample consisted of peripheral blood. These receptor sequences come from an older woman with COVID-19, enrolled during active disease. Both conserved end residues are part of each CDR3. The D gene is left open where the match is weak. Rows may omit the clone size; those that give it use once, few, many or a size class.

v_call	d_call	j_call	clone_size	cdr3_nt	cdr3_aa
TRBV29-1	.	TRBJ2-3	.	TGCAGCGCAGGGGAAGATACGCAGTATTTT	CSAGEDTQYF
TRBV5-4	.	TRBJ2-7	.	TGTGCCAGCAGCGCCAGGGGCCTAAACGAGCAGTACTTC	CASSARGLNEQYF
TRBV3-1/TRBV3-2	.	TRBJ1-2	.	TGTGCCAGCAGCCTCGGCAGGCCCTATGGCTACACCTTC	CASSLGRPYGYTF
TRBV18	.	TRBJ1-4	once	TGTGCCAGCTCACCCAGGGACTCTGAAAAACTGTTTTTT	CASSPRDSEKLFF
TRBV19	TRBD1	TRBJ1-4	.	TGTGCCAGTAGTACCCCCGGACAGGTTGAAAAACTGTTTTTT	CASSTPGQVEKLFF
TRBV15	.	TRBJ2-4	.	TGTGCCACCAGCAGAGACGGTAACATTCAGTACTTC	CATSRDGNIQYF
TRBV3-1/TRBV3-2	TRBD1	TRBJ2-7	once	TGTGCCAGCAGCCAAGATTTTACAGGGGGCCCCTACGAGCAGTACTTC	CASSQDFTGGPYEQYF
TRBV11-2	TRBD2	TRBJ2-7	.	TGTGCCAGCAGCGCTCCCCGGGCGGGAGTTTACGAGCAGTACTTC	CASSAPRAGVYEQYF
TRBV12-3/TRBV12-4	.	TRBJ1-2	.	TGTGCCAGCAGTTCTGACAGCCCGGGTGGCTACACCTTC	CASSSDSPGGYTF
TRBV28	TRBD1	TRBJ1-4	.	TGTGCCAGCAGTACCGGGACAGGGGGCTCTGTTCGTCATACTATGCATGAAAAACTGTTTTTT	CASSTGTGGSVRHTMHEKLFF
TRBV11-2	TRBD1	TRBJ2-3	.	TGTGCCAGCAGCAGAATCAGGGGGCCTCGCACAGATACGCAGTATTTT	CASSRIRGPRTDTQYF
TRBV18	.	TRBJ2-1	.	TGTGCCAGCTCACCCAACTACAATGAGCAGTTCTTC	CASSPNYNEQFF
TRBV7-2	TRBD1	TRBJ2-7	.	TGTGCCAGCAGCTTAGTTCCGGGACAGGTTCCTTCGCAGTACTTC	CASSLVPGQVPSQYF
TRBV28	.	TRBJ1-1	.	TGTGCCAGCAGTTACGCCCGGGGGGCTATGGGCACTGAAGCTTTCTTT	CASSYARGAMGTEAFF
TRBV7-2	TRBD2	TRBJ2-1	.	TGTGCCAGCACCCTACTAGCGGTGATAGCTAATGAGCAGTTCTTC	CASTLLAVIANEQFF
TRBV24-1	TRBD1	TRBJ1-5	.	TGTGCCACCAGTGATAGGCGCAACAGGGGGCGAAGAGATCAGCCCCAGCATTTT	CATSDRRNRGRRDQPQHF
TRBV7-8	.	TRBJ2-2	.	TGTGCCAGCAGCCGAGACGGCGGGCGTACCGGGGAGCTGTTTTTT	CASSRDGGRTGELFF
TRBV18	.	TRBJ2-7	.	TGTGCCAGCTCACCACGGCTCTTTTCGGGGGATTCATCCGAGCAGTACTTC	CASSPRLFSGDSSEQYF
TRBV9	.	TRBJ1-3	.	TGTGCCAGCAGCGCGGCGGACAGCTCTGGAAACACCATATATTTT	CASSAADSSGNTIYF
TRBV6-6	TRBD1	TRBJ1-5	.	TGTGCCAGCACAGGGGGCGCTGGCAATCAGCCCCAGCATTTT	CASTGGAGNQPQHF
TRBV5-1	TRBD2	TRBJ2-5	once	TGCGCCAGCAGCTTGGTACTAGCGGGAATAGGCGAGACCCAGTACTTC	CASSLVLAGIGETQYF
TRBV19	TRBD1	TRBJ1-1	.	TGTGCCAGTAGTACGGGACAGGGCAACACTGAAGCTTTCTTT	CASSTGQGNTEAFF
TRBV27	TRBD1	TRBJ2-1	.	TGTGCCAGCAGTCTATTACGATCGCAGGGGGCCAATGAGCAGTTCTTC	CASSLLRSQGANEQFF
TRBV13	TRBD1	TRBJ2-7	.	TGTGCCAGCAGTGAGACAGGGGCCGGCTACGAGCAGTACTTC	CASSETGAGYEQYF
TRBV19	TRBD1	TRBJ1-2	.	TGTGCCAGTAGTGTCGGACAGGGGGCGAATGGCTACACCTTC	CASSVGQGANGYTF
TRBV27	.	TRBJ1-2	.	TGTGCCAGCAGTTACCAGGGAGGGTTTAGGGGCTACACCTTC	CASSYQGGFRGYTF
TRBV28	.	TRBJ1-3	.	TGTGCCAGCAGTTTGCCTTTGGGCTTATCTGGAAACACCATATATTTT	CASSLPLGLSGNTIYF
TRBV25-1	TRBD1	TRBJ1-2	.	TGTGCCAGCACTACCACCGGGACAGGGTCTGGCTACACCTTC	CASTTTGTGSGYTF
TRBV27	TRBD1	TRBJ1-6	.	TGTGCCAGCAGGGGGACAGTTCCTCTCAATTCACCCCTCCACTTT	CASRGTVPLNSPLHF
TRBV6-5	.	TRBJ1-2	.	TGTGCCAGCAGTCAAAGCGGCACCTATGGCTACACCTTC	CASSQSGTYGYTF
TRBV7-9	TRBD2	TRBJ2-7	.	TGTGCCAGCAGCTTAGCTCTTTCTAGCGGGACTAGTAACTACGAGCAGTACTTC	CASSLALSSGTSNYEQYF
TRBV7-8	TRBD1	TRBJ2-1	.	TGTGCCAGCAGAACGACAGGGGAACGGTACAATGAGCAGTTCTTC	CASRTTGERYNEQFF
TRBV9	TRBD2	TRBJ2-1	.	TGTGCCAGCAGCTTTAGCGGGAGCTCCTACAATGAGCAGTTCTTC	CASSFSGSSYNEQFF
TRBV4-3	.	TRBJ1-5	.	TGCGCCAGCAGCCAAGCCCTAGCCCAGCCCCAGCATTTT	CASSQALAQPQHF
TRBV5-4	TRBD1	TRBJ2-6	.	TGTGCCAGCAGCACCGGACAGGGGGCGGATGGGGCCAACGTCCTGACTTTC	CASSTGQGADGANVLTF
TRBV19	TRBD1	TRBJ1-2	.	TGTGCCAGTAGATTACGGGGGCAGGGGGCAAATGGCTACACCTTC	CASRLRGQGANGYTF
TRBV13	TRBD2	TRBJ2-1	.	TGTGCCAGCAGCTTAGGACTAGCGGAAGATTACAATGAGCAGTTCTTC	CASSLGLAEDYNEQFF
TRBV7-2	.	TRBJ2-3	.	TGTGCCAGCAGCTTGAGCGGGTCTAGCACAGATACGCAGTATTTT	CASSLSGSSTDTQYF
TRBV10-3	.	TRBJ1-5	.	TGTGCCATCAGTGAGAGGCAGGCCGGGGATCAGCCCCAGCATTTT	CAISERQAGDQPQHF
TRBV7-9	TRBD1	TRBJ1-4	.	TGTGCCAGCAGCTACTGGACAGGGGCTGCAACTAATGAAAAACTGTTTTTT	CASSYWTGAATNEKLFF
TRBV24-1	.	TRBJ1-2	.	TGTGCCACCAGTTTCAGGGATGGCTACACCTTC	CATSFRDGYTF
TRBV28	.	TRBJ1-5	once	TGTGCCAGCAGTTGGGCCATCAATCAGCCCCAGCATTTT	CASSWAINQPQHF
TRBV6-6	TRBD2	TRBJ2-7	.	TGTGCCAGCAGTGGACTAGCGGGAGGGACCTACGAGCAGTACTTC	CASSGLAGGTYEQYF
TRBV6-5	.	TRBJ2-1	.	TGTGCCAGCAGTTCCCAAGCGGCCCTCAATGAGCAGTTCTTC	CASSSQAALNEQFF
TRBV7-2	.	TRBJ2-4	.	TGTGCCAGCAGCTCTCGGCCCGGGATGCCCAAAAACATTCAGTACTTC	CASSSRPGMPKNIQYF
TRBV7-2	TRBD1	TRBJ1-1	.	TGTGCCAGCAGCTTAACGACAGGGTGGAACACTGAAGCTTTCTTT	CASSLTTGWNTEAFF
TRBV3-1/TRBV3-2	.	TRBJ2-2	.	TGTGCCAGCAGCCAAGATTGGATTAAGAGGACCGGGGAGCTGTTTTTT	CASSQDWIKRTGELFF
TRBV19	.	TRBJ1-1	.	TGTGCCAGTAGTGAGTCCCGGGGACAAGCCACTGAAGCTTTCTTT	CASSESRGQATEAFF
TRBV11-2	TRBD1	TRBJ1-2	.	TGTGCCAGCAGCACAACCGGGACAGCCATCTATGGCTACACCTTC	CASSTTGTAIYGYTF
TRBV3-1/TRBV3-2	.	TRBJ2-7	once	TGTGCCAGCAGCCAAGAAAGAACTAGGCGGTACTTC	CASSQERTRRYF
TRBV5-1	TRBD1	TRBJ1-6	.	TGCGCCAGCAGCTTGGAGGGACAGATAAATTCACCCCTCCACTTT	CASSLEGQINSPLHF
TRBV3-1/TRBV3-2	.	TRBJ1-6	.	TGTGCCAGCAGCCAGGGCTTCAATTCACCCCTCCACTTT	CASSQGFNSPLHF
TRBV6-5	TRBD1	TRBJ1-2	once	TGTGCCAGCAGTTATTCCGGGACAGGCATCTATGGCTACACCTTC	CASSYSGTGIYGYTF
TRBV29-1	.	TRBJ1-2	.	TGCAGCGTTAGTCCCGATGTGCGGGTAAACGGCTACACCTTC	CSVSPDVRVNGYTF
TRBV28	.	TRBJ1-2	.	TGTGCCAGCAGTATAACCTCCGGGACTTCCTATGGCTACACCTTC	CASSITSGTSYGYTF
TRBV19	TRBD1	TRBJ1-5	.	TGTGCCAGTAGTACCCCGGACAGGGGGAACAATCAGCCCCAGCATTTT	CASSTPDRGNNQPQHF
TRBV6-2/TRBV6-3	TRBD1	TRBJ1-5	.	TGTGCCAGCAGCGATCAGACAGGGGAATATAGCAATCAGCCCCAGCATTTT	CASSDQTGEYSNQPQHF
TRBV7-8	.	TRBJ2-3	.	TGTGCCAGCAGCTTAGTCCAGGGGCAGGGCAGTTCGACGCAGTATTTT	CASSLVQGQGSSTQYF
TRBV11-3	.	TRBJ1-1	.	TGTGCCAGCAGCTTAGCTGCCGCGGGGGAAGCTTTCTTT	CASSLAAAGEAFF
TRBV20-1	.	TRBJ1-2	.	TGCAGTGCGGGGGGATTTGGCTACACCTTC	CSAGGFGYTF